The rows below give T cell receptor beta chains drawn from one sample of a study of blood T cells in healthy people across ages. TCRdb fed the 5' RACE reads into MiXCR, producing one record per CDR3 protein. The sample records around 1,000,000 distinct CDR3 sequences, under 30% being singletons. The sample was also reused in another study, on T cells of mothers and their children.

The sequenced material came from blood. These receptors were taken from a girl aged 2 to 10 in good health. Each CDR3 is given with its conserved first and last residue. Fields, in order: J gene, D gene, clone size, V gene, CDR3 DNA, CDR3 protein. D genes are given only for firm matches. Expanded clones get a size class; other rows say once, few or many, or leave the size out.

>TRBJ2-1|TRBD2|few|TRBV5-1
TGCGCCAGCAGCTTACCTCTAGCGGGAATCTACAATGAGCAGTTCTTC
CASSLPLAGIYNEQFF
>TRBJ2-5|TRBD2|few|TRBV29-1
TGCAGCGTTGAACTAATCACAGGCCCGATAGCGGGAGGGCTCGGGGGGACCCAGTACTTC
CSVELITGPIAGGLGGTQYF
>TRBJ1-6|NA|NA|TRBV12-3/TRBV12-4
TGTGCCAGCAGTCGGTCGGATGGTATCACACCCCTCCACTTT
CASSRSDGITPLHF
>TRBJ2-1|NA|few|TRBV27
TGTGCCACCCAAAAAGGGGCGGACAATGAGCAGTTCTTC
CATQKGADNEQFF
>TRBJ1-1|NA|NA|TRBV6-6
TGTGCCAGCACCAATGGTGGGGTGCTAGCTTTCTTT
CASTNGGVLAFF
>TRBJ2-5|TRBD2|NA|TRBV28
TGTGCCAGCAGTTCGCCCAAAGCGGGAGGACTCAAGACCCAGTACTTC
CASSSPKAGGLKTQYF
>TRBJ2-3|NA|NA|TRBV20-1
TGCAGTGCCCTCGACCTTCATACGCAGTATTTT
CSALDLHTQYF
>TRBJ2-1|NA|NA|TRBV4-1
TGCGCCAGCAGCCAAGCTACTGGATACAATGAGCAGTTCTTC
CASSQATGYNEQFF
>TRBJ2-7|TRBD1|few|TRBV7-9
TGTGCCAGCAGCTTCCAGACAGGGCCTTACTACGAGCAGTACTTC
CASSFQTGPYYEQYF
>TRBJ2-1|TRBD2|NA|TRBV25-1
TGTGTCAGCACAGTCGGAGGATCGGGAGGGAATGAGCAGTTCTTC
CVSTVGGSGGNEQFF
>TRBJ2-5|TRBD2|NA|TRBV27
TGTGCCAGCAGTCCCCTAGCGGGAGTAGCCTCCCAAGAGACCCAGTACTTC
CASSPLAGVASQETQYF
>TRBJ2-2|NA|NA|TRBV5-1
TGCGCCAGCAGCTTTGCATACCCGAACACCGGGGAGCTGTTTTTT
CASSFAYPNTGELFF
>TRBJ2-4|NA|few|TRBV12-3/TRBV12-4
TGTGCCAGCAGTTTAATGGGGCGAGGGGACATTCAGTACTTC
CASSLMGRGDIQYF
>TRBJ2-5|NA|few|TRBV29-1
TGCAGCGTTGCTGGGCGGAGCTGGGAGACCCAGTACTTC
CSVAGRSWETQYF
>TRBJ2-7|NA|once|TRBV27
TGTGCCAGCAGTTTATCCGGGGTTAACTACTACGAGCAGTACTTC
CASSLSGVNYYEQYF
>TRBJ1-6|NA|NA|TRBV2
TGTGCCAACGGGGCCTATAATTCACCCCTCCACTTT
CANGAYNSPLHF
>TRBJ1-3|NA|NA|TRBV29-1
TGCAGCGTTGAAACGGGCGCGGACACCTTCTTCAACACCATATATTTT
CSVETGADTFFNTIYF
>TRBJ2-7|TRBD2|NA|TRBV6-1
TGTGCCAGCGGGACTAGCGGGGACTACGAGCAGTACTTC
CASGTSGDYEQYF
>TRBJ1-2|NA|few|TRBV9
TGTGCCAGCAGCGTAGTGGCTGGGGCAGGCCCTCGCGGCTACACCTTC
CASSVVAGAGPRGYTF
>TRBJ1-1|NA|NA|TRBV27
TGTGCCAGCAGTTTAAAGGACGGATTGAACACTGAAGCTTTCTTT
CASSLKDGLNTEAFF
>TRBJ2-5|NA|NA|TRBV20-1
TGCAGTGCTAGACCTCGAACAAGGTACCAAGAGACCCAGTACTTC
CSARPRTRYQETQYF
>TRBJ2-5|TRBD1|NA|TRBV4-1
TGCGCCAGCAAATCCCGACAGGGGGGACGGGAGACCCAGTACTTC
CASKSRQGGRETQYF
>TRBJ2-7|TRBD1|few|TRBV7-2
TGTGCCAGCAGCTTTGGGACAGGGGTCCTCGAGCAGTACTTC
CASSFGTGVLEQYF
>TRBJ2-2|NA|NA|TRBV29-1
TGCAGCGTTTACGGGCCCACCACCGGGGAGCTGTTTTTT
CSVYGPTTGELFF
>TRBJ1-1|NA|NA|TRBV29-1
TGCAGCGTTGATACGACAGTGAACACTGAAGCTTTCTTT
CSVDTTVNTEAFF
>TRBJ2-7|NA|NA|TRBV6-5
TGTGCCAGCAGTGCTCGGGACCTTTCCTACGAGCAGTACTTC
CASSARDLSYEQYF
>TRBJ2-1|NA|NA|TRBV12-5
TGTGCTAGTGCCTCCTCCGCCTTAGGGGTCAATGAGCAGTTCTTC
CASASSALGVNEQFF
>TRBJ2-7|NA|few|TRBV4-1
TGCGCCAGCAGCCAAGGATCCGGGGCAGAAAGTGCCTACGAGCAGTACTTC
CASSQGSGAESAYEQYF
>TRBJ1-1|NA|NA|TRBV10-3
TGTGCCATCACCCCGACGGGGAACACTGAAGCTTTCTTT
CAITPTGNTEAFF
>TRBJ2-2|NA|few|TRBV27
TGTGCCAGCGGAGAGCTGGGAGCCGGGGAGCTGTTTTTT
CASGELGAGELFF
>TRBJ2-7|NA|NA|TRBV7-9
TGTGCCAGCAGCTTAGTTGGCCTGGGCTACGAGCAGTACTTC
CASSLVGLGYEQYF
>TRBJ2-7|NA|few|TRBV28
TGTGCCAGCAAAGGCCGAGCGGGCAACTCCTACGAGCAGTACTTC
CASKGRAGNSYEQYF
>TRBJ1-2|NA|few|TRBV9
TGTGCCAGCAGCGATATCGGCGCGGGTGGCTACACCTTC
CASSDIGAGGYTF
>TRBJ2-1|NA|NA|TRBV7-2
TGTGCCAGCAGCCCCGGACAGAGGAACACCCATGAGCAGTTCTTC
CASSPGQRNTHEQFF
>TRBJ1-5|NA|few|TRBV29-1
TGCAGCGTTTTGGGGGGTCCGAATCAGCCCCAGCATTTT
CSVLGGPNQPQHF
>TRBJ2-1|TRBD2|NA|TRBV27
TGTGCCAGCCGCATACTAGCGGAGGGGAACAATGAGCAGTTCTTC
CASRILAEGNNEQFF
>TRBJ2-4|NA|few|TRBV5-5
TGTGCCAGCAGCATGAGGTGGGACAAAAACATTCAGTACTTC
CASSMRWDKNIQYF
>TRBJ1-2|NA|NA|TRBV28
TGTGCCAGCAGTTTCTCGACAGGTCTCGGTGGCTACACCTTC
CASSFSTGLGGYTF
>TRBJ1-3|NA|NA|TRBV6-5
TGTGCCAGCAGTTGCGCGGGGACCGTCGGAAACACCATATATTTT
CASSCAGTVGNTIYF
>TRBJ2-5|NA|NA|TRBV27
TGTGCCAGCAGTAAGGACAGCCAAGAGACCCAGTACTTC
CASSKDSQETQYF
>TRBJ2-3|TRBD1|few|TRBV24-1
TGTGCCATCCGGGACAGCGAATCCACAGATACGCAGTATTTT
CAIRDSESTDTQYF
>TRBJ2-1|TRBD2|few|TRBV4-1
TGCGCCAGCAGCCAAGACAACGACGGACTAGCGGGAGTGGCGCAGTTCTTC
CASSQDNDGLAGVAQFF
>TRBJ2-7|NA|many|TRBV5-1
TGCGCCAGCAGCTTGCTTTGGACAGTGGAACACGAGCAGTACTTC
CASSLLWTVEHEQYF
>TRBJ2-3|NA|few|TRBV7-2
TGTGCCAGCAGCTTATGGGTTGATACGCAGTATTTT
CASSLWVDTQYF
>TRBJ1-4|NA|NA|TRBV7-8
TGTGCCAGCAGCTTAGAGGTCGAGGAACTGTTTTTT
CASSLEVEELFF
>TRBJ2-1|TRBD1|NA|TRBV6-2/TRBV6-3
TGTGCCAGCAGTTACGGTCAGGACAGGGGGTTGAATGAGCAGTTCTTC
CASSYGQDRGLNEQFF
>TRBJ2-1|NA|NA|TRBV5-1
TGCGCCACCAGCTCCCGCCCCCGGGGAGTAAACAATGAGCAGTTCTTC
CATSSRPRGVNNEQFF